The rows below give T cell receptor beta chains drawn from one sample of a study of PD-1 blockade in mismatch repair-deficient tumors. The data were produced by immunoSEQ multiplex PCR, yet TCRdb's version contains in-frame clones alone and is incomplete. The sample contains some 130,000 clones, about 90% of which appear only once. The material sequenced was peripheral blood, taken 72 weeks after starting pembrolizumab. These receptors were taken from an adult with mismatch repair-deficient cancer. Each CDR3 is given with its conserved first and last residue. Fields, in order: J gene, clone size, V gene, D gene, CDR3 protein, CDR3 DNA. The D gene is left open where the match is weak. Size tells how often a clone was seen (once, few, many) or the class of an expanded clone, and some rows leave it out.

TRBJ2-6,.,TRBV19,.,CASNEDAGANVLTF,TGTGCCAGTAACGAAGATGCTGGGGCCAACGTCCTGACTTTC
TRBJ2-1,.,TRBV5-1,TRBD2,CASSLTGTSGSSYNEQFF,TGCGCCAGCAGCTTGACGGGGACTAGCGGGAGCTCCTACAATGAGCAGTTCTTC
TRBJ2-1,.,TRBV9,TRBD2,CASSVGSLAVYNEQFF,TGTGCCAGCAGCGTAGGGTCACTAGCGGTGTACAATGAGCAGTTCTTC
TRBJ2-2,.,TRBV7-9,TRBD2,CASSLLAGANTGELFF,TGTGCCAGCAGCTTACTAGCGGGCGCGAACACCGGGGAGCTGTTTTTT
TRBJ2-1,.,TRBV19,TRBD2,CASSPSGGRAYNEQFF,TGTGCCAGTAGTCCCTCGGGAGGTCGGGCATACAATGAGCAGTTCTTC
TRBJ2-3,.,TRBV5-6,.,CASSLAGTRTGTQYF,TGTGCCAGCAGCTTGGCCGGGACCCGAACAGGAACGCAGTATTTT
TRBJ2-7,.,TRBV11-2,.,CASTHKGRQGNYEQYF,TGTGCCAGCACCCACAAGGGGCGTCAGGGGAATTACGAGCAGTACTTC
TRBJ2-2,.,TRBV25-1,.,CASSEEVGIAGELFF,TGTGCCAGCAGTGAAGAGGTGGGGATCGCCGGGGAGCTGTTTTTT
TRBJ2-7,.,TRBV4-3,.,CASSQVLVSPNEQYF,TGCGCCAGCAGCCAAGTACTCGTTAGTCCTAACGAGCAGTACTTC
TRBJ2-5,.,TRBV10-2,TRBD1,CASSDGTGEGETQYF,TGCGCCAGCAGTGACGGGACAGGGGAGGGCGAGACCCAGTACTTC
TRBJ2-3,.,TRBV29-1,.,CSARQRSGTDTQYF,TGCAGCGCTCGACAGAGGTCGGGGACAGATACGCAGTATTTT
TRBJ1-1,.,TRBV5-4,TRBD1,CATKIGPGTGGTEAFF,TGTGCCACCAAAATCGGACCCGGGACAGGGGGTACTGAAGCTTTCTTT
TRBJ2-5,.,TRBV12-2,.,CASRYRRSWSQYF,TGTGCAAGTCGCTACCGACGGTCCTGGTCCCAGTACTTC
TRBJ2-2,.,TRBV29-1,.,CSVVRTTNTGELFF,TGCAGCGTTGTTCGGACAACGAACACCGGGGAGCTGTTTTTT
TRBJ1-5,.,TRBV19,TRBD1,CASSTYGQGFAPQHF,TGTGCCAGTAGTACTTACGGACAGGGGTTTGCGCCCCAGCATTTT
TRBJ2-7,.,TRBV6-1,TRBD2,CASRETSGYAYEQYF,TGTGCCAGCAGGGAAACTAGCGGCTACGCCTACGAGCAGTACTTC
TRBJ1-1,.,TRBV19,.,CASSISEVRGEAFF,TGTGCCAGTAGTATCTCGGAGGTGAGGGGTGAAGCTTTCTTT
TRBJ2-1,.,TRBV29-1,TRBD2,CSVYGTSGRYNEQFF,TGCAGCGTTTATGGGACTAGCGGGAGATACAATGAGCAGTTCTTC
TRBJ1-5,.,TRBV28,.,CASSLLAYSNQPQHF,TGTGCCAGCAGTTTATTAGCCTATAGCAATCAGCCCCAGCATTTT
TRBJ2-3,once,TRBV7-2,.,CATGVTSTDTQYF,TGTGCCACCGGGGTGACTAGCACAGATACGCAGTATTTT
TRBJ1-2,.,TRBV10-2,.,CASSDRNYGYTF,TGCGCCAGCAGTGACCGTAACTATGGCTACACCTTC
TRBJ2-7,.,TRBV6-5,TRBD1,CASRTGGSYEQYF,TGTGCCAGCAGGACAGGGGGCTCCTACGAGCAGTACTTC
TRBJ2-5,.,TRBV15,TRBD2,CATSRVAGGETQYF,TGTGCCACCAGCAGAGTTGCGGGAGGAGAGACCCAGTACTTC
TRBJ2-2,.,TRBV4-3,.,CASSHTGSQTFFAGELFF,TGCGCCAGCAGCCACACGGGATCCCAAACTTTCTTCGCCGGGGAGCTGTTTTTT
TRBJ2-1,.,TRBV6-5,.,CASSYSSGTYNEQFF,TGTGCCAGCAGTTACTCTAGCGGAACCTACAATGAGCAGTTCTTC